The 20 T cell receptor beta chains listed next were all sequenced from one sample in a study of cytomegalovirus exposure and HLA in healthy donors. PCR was performed using 60 Vbeta and 13 Jbeta primers. Here immunoSEQ multiplex PCR was the method, and the copy in TCRdb shows in-frame clones only, minus some. The table includes nearly 110,000 clones, 60% to 80% detected once. The sample was PBMCs. These receptors were collected from a boy between 5 and 17 years old in good health and CMV-seronegative.

This clone came up a few times. The chain links TRBV15 to TRBJ1-5; D ambiguous. CDR3 size: 15 residues. Trimming took off 0 bases at V and 1 base at J, with 7 bases between the two ends. Germline CDR1 and CDR2: LNHNV and YYDKDF (reference sequence). In nucleotides, the CDR3 is TGTGCCACCAGCAGAGATAGCGGAAGCAATCAGCCCCAGCATTTT. Translated, it gives CATSRDSGSNQPQHF.

V usage is TRBV5-4 and J usage is TRBJ2-1; 10 bases align to TRBD2. Trimming took 2 bases from V and 10 from J; bases not matched to a gene: 9. Germline V gene lookup returns CDR1 SGHNT and CDR2 YYREEE (reference sequence). The length of the CDR3 is 15 residues. The CDR3 loop reads CASSFDGSGGREQFF. The DNA for the CDR3 is TGTGCCAGCAGCTTCGATGGTAGCGGGGGGAGGGAGCAGTTCTTC.

This clone was observed a single time. The chain is built from TRBV28 and TRBJ2-7; no clear D gene. This CDR3 region has 11 residues. V shed 4 bases and J shed 4 bases, with 5 bases lying between them. Per germline, CDR1 MDHEN and CDR2 SYDVKM. The CDR3 loop is CASSYRYEQYF. The CDR3 coding sequence is TGTGCCAGCAGTTACAGATACGAGCAGTACTTC.

The rearrangement links TRBV7-9 to TRBJ2-1; 15 bases map to TRBD2. From germline, CDR1 is SEHNR and CDR2 FQNEAQ (reference sequence). Trimming at V came to 5 bases and at J to 6 bases, leaving 2 bases not matched to a gene. The CDR3 contains 15 residues. The chain's CDR3 is CASSQGLAGGNEQFF. Here the CDR3 DNA reads TGTGCCAGCAGCCAGGGACTAGCGGGAGGCAATGAGCAGTTCTTC. The variable domain in full, completed from reference TRBV7-9 and TRBJ2-1, reads DTGVSQNPRHKITKRGQNVTFRCDPISEHNRLYWYRQTLGQGPEFLTYFQNEAQLEKSRLLSDRFSAERPKGSFSTLEIQRTEQGDSAMYLCASSQGLAGGNEQFFGPGTRLTVL.

The CDR3 DNA reads as TGTGCCTGGAGTAGACAGGGTAACGAGCAGTACTTC. Protein product: CAWSRQGNEQYF. The chain carries TRBV30 and TRBJ2-7; 7 bases align to TRBD1. Germline CDR1 is GTSNPN and CDR2 is SVGIG (reference sequence). The CDR3 loop spans 12 amino acids. V gave up 2 bases and J gave up 5 bases; unmatched junction bases: 3.

This clone appeared a few times. The chain employs TRBV6-7 and TRBJ1-1, with TRBD1 matching 8 bases. TRBV6-7 is flagged as an ORF with uncertain function. The CDR3 totals 16 residues. J gave up 5 bases and V 1 base, and 9 bases lay outside the gene matches. As DNA, the CDR3 is TGTGCCAGCAGTTACTGGGAGACAGGGGAGGGAACTGAAGCTTTCTTT. Its translation: CASSYWETGEGTEAFF.

This sequence joins TRBV28 and TRBJ1-5, with TRBD1 matching 7 bases. Germline CDR1 MDHEN, CDR2 SYDVKM. V shed 6 bases and J 5 bases; nucleotides not matched to a gene: 7. The CDR3 has 14 residues. As DNA, the CDR3 is TGTGCCAGCAGCCTACCCGGGACAGATCAGCCCCAGCATTTT. It specifies CASSLPGTDQPQHF.

The chain joins TRBV7-3 to TRBJ2-5, with 8 bases fitting TRBD2. Germline V CDR1 and CDR2: SGHTA, FQGTGA. The junction had 3 bases not matched to a gene; V was cut back by 4 bases and J by 5 bases. The CDR3 extends over 13 amino acids. CDR3: CASSSGRGETQYF. CDR3 sequence (DNA): TGTGCCAGCAGCTCCGGGAGGGGTGAGACCCAGTACTTC.

This clone was picked up a small number of times. The same CDR3 arises from other DNA sequences in this sample as well. The chain uses TRBV27 and TRBJ1-2; the D is unclear. V lost 2 bases and J 2 bases, leaving 6 bases between the germline ends. CDR1 MNHEY and CDR2 SMNVEV come from the germline V gene (reference sequence). This CDR3 region has 13 residues. CDR3 in DNA: TGTGCCAGCAGTTTAGAGGGCAACTATGGCTACACCTTC. Amino acid sequence: CASSLEGNYGYTF.

The rearrangement joins TRBV7-3 to TRBJ2-3; 11 bases fit TRBD2. The CDR3 sequence is 20 residues long. Germline-derived CDR1 and CDR2 are SGHTA and FQGTGA. Trimming removed 4 bases from V and 1 base from J; junction bases left unmatched: 16. CDR3 sequence (DNA): TGTGCCAGCAGCTCCCCGGTGTTGGGTAGCGGGGGGGTCGGCACAGATACGCAGTATTTT. As protein: CASSSPVLGSGGVGTDTQYF.

This clone was seen a few times. The V gene is TRBV30, the J gene TRBJ2-5; D is undetermined. Germline V lookup: CDR1 GTSNPN, CDR2 SVGIG (reference sequence). CDR3 length: 15 amino acids. Trimming took 2 bases from V and 4 from J, leaving 17 bases between them. Here the CDR3 reads CAWSFLIPGGETQYF. The CDR3 region has the DNA TGTGCCTGGAGTTTCCTCATCCCTGGCGGAGAGACCCAGTACTTC.

The J gene is TRBJ2-7, the V gene TRBV28, with 8 bases matching TRBD1. The CDR3 spans 16 residues. Germline values: CDR1 MDHEN, CDR2 SYDVKM. The V and J ends lost 7 bases and 4 bases, in that order; junction bases with no gene match: 15. CDR3 sequence (DNA): TGTGCCAGCACATTCTCCGGACAGGGAAATCCGTACGAGCAGTACTTC. It encodes CASTFSGQGNPYEQYF. The full variable domain, in which reference TRBV28 and TRBJ2-7 provide the parts outside the CDR3, is DVKVTQSSRYLVKRTGEKVFLECVQDMDHENMFWYRQDPGLGLRLIYFSYDVKMKEKGDIPEGYSVSREKKERFSLILESASTNQTSMYLCASTFSGQGNPYEQYFGPGTRLTVT.

The chain joins TRBV30 to TRBJ1-5; tentative D call: TRBD1 (5 bases). This CDR3 has 11 amino acids. V was cut by 0 bases and J by 9 bases, with 6 bases left in between. Germline V gene sequence: CDR1 GTSNPN, CDR2 SVGIG (reference sequence). The CDR3: CAWSVGGPQHF. CDR3 nucleotide sequence: TGTGCCTGGAGTGTCGGGGGGCCCCAGCATTTT.

This sequence joins TRBV6-5 and TRBJ1-2, with 8 bases matching TRBD1. CDR3 size: 15 residues. CDR1 and CDR2 from the germline V gene are MNHEY and SVGAGI. DNA of the CDR3: TGTGTCAGTGGGTGGGCCAGGGGGCGAGACTATGGCTACACCTTC. Translating gives CVSGWARGRDYGYTF.

The chain carries TRBV21-1 and TRBJ1-5; TRBD1 reflects the table's D call only, with no check against the DNA. TRBV21-1 is reported as a pseudogene. The CDR3 extends over 19 amino acids. The chain's CDR3 is CASSSAGTGGIRSNQPQHF. The CDR3 DNA follows: TGTGCCAGCAGCAGCGCCGGGACAGGGGGCATTAGAAGCAATCAGCCCCAGCATTTT.

V and J are TRBV2 and TRBJ2-7, with TRBD1 matching over 7 bases. The V segment lost 4 bases and the J segment 3 bases; nucleotides outside the gene matches: 3. The CDR3 has 13 residues. Germline CDR1 reads SNHLY; CDR2 reads FYNNEI. CDR3 in DNA: TGTGCCAGCAGTGTGGACAGGTACTACGAGCAGTACTTC. It encodes CASSVDRYYEQYF.

This clone was observed a few times. V gene TRBV2 combines with J gene TRBJ1-1; D might be TRBD1 (5 bases). Trimming cost V 7 bases and J 1 base, with 13 bases left between them. In germline, CDR1 is SNHLY, CDR2 FYNNEI. The CDR3 is 14 residues long. The CDR3 sequence: CASNPGLGNTEAFF. The CDR3 DNA is TGTGCCAGCAACCCAGGGTTGGGGAACACTGAAGCTTTCTTT.

This clone turned up a few times. This sequence joins TRBV11-2 and TRBJ2-7, with TRBD2 matching over 9 bases. The CDR3 runs to 16 residues. After removal of 0 bases from V and 3 bases from J, the junction contained 6 bases not matched to a gene. From germline, CDR1 is SGHAT and CDR2 FQNNGV. CDR3 loop: CASSLDFAGGNYEQYF. As DNA, the CDR3 is TGTGCCAGCAGCTTAGATTTTGCGGGAGGGAACTACGAGCAGTACTTC.

The V call is TRBV6-4, the J call TRBJ2-7; 10 positions match TRBD1. Germline CDR1 MRHNA, CDR2 SNTAGT. CDR3 size: 14 residues. V was pared by 2 bases and J by 4 bases, with 2 bases of the junction left unmatched. Here the CDR3 reads CASSDPGQGYEQYF. Written as DNA, the CDR3 is TGTGCCAGCAGTGACCCGGGACAGGGGTACGAGCAGTACTTC.

V and J are TRBV7-8 and TRBJ1-5; D gene ambiguous. The V gene lost 4 bases and the J gene lost 5 bases, with 15 bases spanning the gap. This CDR3 comprises 15 residues. The germline V gene has CDR1 SGHVS and CDR2 FQNEAQ. The CDR3 loop reads CASSYGIVGDQPQHF. For the CDR3, the DNA is TGTGCCAGCAGCTACGGGATCGTGGGAGATCAGCCCCAGCATTTT. The full variable domain, in which reference TRBV7-8 and TRBJ1-5 provide the parts outside the CDR3, is GAGVSQSPRYKVAKRGQDVALRCDPISGHVSLFWYQQALGQGPEFLTYFQNEAQLDKSGLPSDRFFAERPEGSVSTLKIQRTQQEDSAVYLCASSYGIVGDQPQHFGDGTRLSIL.